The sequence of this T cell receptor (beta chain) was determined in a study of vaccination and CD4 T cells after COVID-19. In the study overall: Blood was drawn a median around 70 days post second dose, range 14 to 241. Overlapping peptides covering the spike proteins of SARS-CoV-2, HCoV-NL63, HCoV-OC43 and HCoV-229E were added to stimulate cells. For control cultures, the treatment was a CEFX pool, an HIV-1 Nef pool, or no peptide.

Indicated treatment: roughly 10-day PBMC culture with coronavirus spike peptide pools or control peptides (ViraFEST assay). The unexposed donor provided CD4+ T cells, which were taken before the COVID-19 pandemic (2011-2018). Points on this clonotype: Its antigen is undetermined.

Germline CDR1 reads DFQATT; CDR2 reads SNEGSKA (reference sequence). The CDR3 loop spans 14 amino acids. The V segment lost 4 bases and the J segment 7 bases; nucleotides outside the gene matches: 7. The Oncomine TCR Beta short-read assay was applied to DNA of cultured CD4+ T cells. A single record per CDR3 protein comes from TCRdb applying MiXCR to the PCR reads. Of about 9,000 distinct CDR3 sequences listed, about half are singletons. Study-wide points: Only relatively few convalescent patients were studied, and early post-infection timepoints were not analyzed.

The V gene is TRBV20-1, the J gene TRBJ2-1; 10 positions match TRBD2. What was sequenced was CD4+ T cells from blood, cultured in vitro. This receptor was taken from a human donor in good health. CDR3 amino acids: CSAKKSGRVNEQFF. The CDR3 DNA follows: TGCAGTGCTAAGAAGAGCGGGAGGGTTAATGAGCAGTTCTTC.